This TCR beta chain derives from a study of T cells in Graves' hyperthyroidism and ophthalmopathy. Overall study context: Peripheral blood was drawn at first diagnosis, prior to all treatment.

Study-wide results and caveats: Most expanded thyroid clonotypes above 0.001 recurred in blood.

No progression to ophthalmopathy during 18 months of follow-up defined stable disease. Among the patients, aged 18 to 65, hyperthyroidism was newly diagnosed and had lasted under 2 months. The CDR3 is made up of 13 amino acids. Germline V CDR1 and CDR2: MDHEN, SYDVKM. V was cut by 6 bases and J by 3 bases, with 8 bases left in between. The table lists this clonotype with many counts. Its antigen remains unidentified. From RNA transcripts, TCR beta CDR3 regions were amplified. TCR CDR3 underwent first-round RT-PCR with the HTBI primer set. TCRdb re-derived calls from the multiplex PCR reads in MiXCR, one entry per CDR3 protein. This sample has 300,000 to 400,000 distinct CDR3 sequences; about 18% occur once, and the top ten carry 45% to 50%.

Sequencing was performed on blood. This chain connects TRBV28 to TRBJ1-4; D remains ambiguous. This receptor was taken from a woman in her 50s with Graves' hyperthyroidism. The CDR3 DNA follows: TGTGCCAGCAGGCCCGACTCTAATGAAAAACTGTTTTTT. Its translation: CASRPDSNEKLFF.